Sequencing of this TCR beta chain was carried out in a study of blood T cell repertoires in COVID-19. Study as a whole: COVID-19 samples from acute and convalescent phases originated in the United States, Italy and Spain. PBMCs, B-cell-depleted T cells, or T cells were the source of the cDNA or gDNA that made up the material.

This clone showed up just a few times. Per the authors' pipeline: Amplification with reference gene primers provided the estimates of nucleated cell counts. TCRdb's copy holds only in-frame clones and misses some; the assay was immunoSEQ multiplex PCR. V, J and clone size are those of that table, while D and trimming were read from the DNA. The sample holds roughly 35,000 clones, roughly 80% seen once. The germline V gene encodes CDR1 MNHNS and CDR2 SASEGT. The CDR3 length is 14 residues. V shed 2 bases and J 3 bases; nucleotides not matched to a gene: 1. The source is a man older than 75 with active or convalescent COVID-19. Sequences were obtained from peripheral blood. The chain recombines TRBV6-1 with TRBJ2-1; 7 bases match TRBD2. The CDR3 sequence: CASSEQRGYNEQFF. The CDR3 bases are TGTGCCAGCAGTGAACAGCGGGGCTACAATGAGCAGTTCTTC.